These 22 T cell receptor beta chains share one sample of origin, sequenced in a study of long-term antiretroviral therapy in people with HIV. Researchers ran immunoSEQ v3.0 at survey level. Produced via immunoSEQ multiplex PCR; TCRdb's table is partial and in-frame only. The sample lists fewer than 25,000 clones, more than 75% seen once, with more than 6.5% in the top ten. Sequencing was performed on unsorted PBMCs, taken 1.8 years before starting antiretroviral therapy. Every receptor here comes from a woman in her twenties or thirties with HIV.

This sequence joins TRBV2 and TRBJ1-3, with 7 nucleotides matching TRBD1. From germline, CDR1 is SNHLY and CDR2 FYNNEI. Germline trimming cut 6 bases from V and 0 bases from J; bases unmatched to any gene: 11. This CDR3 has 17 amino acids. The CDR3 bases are TGTGCCAGCAGACCCAGGACAGGTGAAAACTCTGGAAACACCATATATTTT. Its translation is CASRPRTGENSGNTIYF.

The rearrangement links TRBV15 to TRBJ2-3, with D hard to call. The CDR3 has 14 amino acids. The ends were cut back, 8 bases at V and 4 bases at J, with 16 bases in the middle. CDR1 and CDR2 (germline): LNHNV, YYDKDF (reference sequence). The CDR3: CATAKGGWADTQYF. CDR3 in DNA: TGTGCCACCGCGAAGGGCGGCTGGGCAGATACGCAGTATTTT.

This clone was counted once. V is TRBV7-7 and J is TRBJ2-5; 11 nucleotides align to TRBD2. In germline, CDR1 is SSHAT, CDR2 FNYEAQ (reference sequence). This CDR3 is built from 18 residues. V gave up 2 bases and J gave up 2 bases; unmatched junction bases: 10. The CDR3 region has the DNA TGTGCCAGCAGCTTATTGACTAGCGGGGCCACAATTCAAGAGACCCAGTACTTC. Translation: CASSLLTSGATIQETQYF.

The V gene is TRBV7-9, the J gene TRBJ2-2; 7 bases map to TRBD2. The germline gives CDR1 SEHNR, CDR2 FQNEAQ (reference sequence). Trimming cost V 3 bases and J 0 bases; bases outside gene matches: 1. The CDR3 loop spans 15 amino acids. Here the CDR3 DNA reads TGTGCCAGCAGCTTGGGAGGGACGAACACCGGGGAGCTGTTTTTT. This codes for CASSLGGTNTGELFF.

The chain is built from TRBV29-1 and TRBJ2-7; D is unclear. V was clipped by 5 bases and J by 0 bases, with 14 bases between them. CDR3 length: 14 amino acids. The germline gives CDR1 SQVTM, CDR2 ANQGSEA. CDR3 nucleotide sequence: TGCAGCGTTAAAAGGCAAGAAAGCTCCTACGAGCAGTACGTC. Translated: CSVKRQESSYEQYV.

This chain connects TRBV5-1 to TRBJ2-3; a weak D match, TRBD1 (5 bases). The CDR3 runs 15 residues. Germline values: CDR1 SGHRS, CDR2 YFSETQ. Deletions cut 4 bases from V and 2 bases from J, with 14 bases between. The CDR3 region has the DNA TGCGCCAGCAGCGCACGCACAGGAACCACAGATACGCAGTATTTT. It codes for CASSARTGTTDTQYF.

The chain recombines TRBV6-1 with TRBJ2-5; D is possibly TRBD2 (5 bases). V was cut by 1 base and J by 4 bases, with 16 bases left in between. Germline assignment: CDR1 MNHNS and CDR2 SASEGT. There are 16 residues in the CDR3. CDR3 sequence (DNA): TGTGCCAGCAGTGAAGATGAGGCTAGCCTCAGAGAGACCCAGTACTTC. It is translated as CASSEDEASLRETQYF.

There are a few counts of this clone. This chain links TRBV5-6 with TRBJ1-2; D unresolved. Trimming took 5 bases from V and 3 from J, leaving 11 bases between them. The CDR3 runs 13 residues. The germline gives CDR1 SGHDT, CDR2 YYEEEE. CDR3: CASRLTRDYGYTF. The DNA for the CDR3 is TGTGCCAGCAGACTCACTCGGGACTATGGCTACACCTTC.

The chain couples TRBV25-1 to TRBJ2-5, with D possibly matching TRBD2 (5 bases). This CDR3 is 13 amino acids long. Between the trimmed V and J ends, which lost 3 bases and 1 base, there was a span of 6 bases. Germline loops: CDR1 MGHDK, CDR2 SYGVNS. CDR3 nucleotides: TGTGCCAGCAGTGACCGGGGCCAAGAGACCCAGTACTTC. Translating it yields CASSDRGQETQYF. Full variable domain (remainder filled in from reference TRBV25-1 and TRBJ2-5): EADIYQTPRYLVIGTGKKITLECSQTMGHDKMYWYQQDPGMELHLIHYSYGVNSTEKGDLSSESTVSRIRTEHFPLTLESARPSHTSQYLCASSDRGQETQYFGPGTRLLVL.

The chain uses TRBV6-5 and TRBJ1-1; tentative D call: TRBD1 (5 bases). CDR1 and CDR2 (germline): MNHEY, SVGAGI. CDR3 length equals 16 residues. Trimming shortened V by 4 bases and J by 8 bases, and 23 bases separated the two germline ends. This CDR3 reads CASSLGRGFASREAFF. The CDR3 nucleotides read TGTGCCAGCAGTTTGGGGCGGGGGTTCGCTAGCCGCGAAGCTTTCTTT.

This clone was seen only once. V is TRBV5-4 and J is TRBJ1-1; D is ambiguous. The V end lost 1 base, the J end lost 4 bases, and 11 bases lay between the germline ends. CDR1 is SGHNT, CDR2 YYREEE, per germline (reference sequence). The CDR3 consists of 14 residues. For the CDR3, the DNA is TGTGCCAGCAGCTTGCGGGAGGGAAGCACTGAAGCTTTCTTT. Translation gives CASSLREGSTEAFF.

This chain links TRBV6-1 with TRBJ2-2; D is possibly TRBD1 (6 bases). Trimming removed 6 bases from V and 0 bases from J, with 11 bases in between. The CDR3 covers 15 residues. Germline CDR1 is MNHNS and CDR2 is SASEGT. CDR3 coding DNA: TGTGCCAGCAGGCGAGACAGGACGAACACCGGGGAGCTGTTTTTT. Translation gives CASRRDRTNTGELFF.

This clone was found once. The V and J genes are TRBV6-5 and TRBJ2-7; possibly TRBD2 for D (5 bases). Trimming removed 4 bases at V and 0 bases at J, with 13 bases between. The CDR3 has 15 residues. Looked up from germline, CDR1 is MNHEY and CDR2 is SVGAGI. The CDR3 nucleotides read TGTGCCAGCAGTTTATCACCCGGGAACTCCTACGAGCAGTACTTC. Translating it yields CASSLSPGNSYEQYF.

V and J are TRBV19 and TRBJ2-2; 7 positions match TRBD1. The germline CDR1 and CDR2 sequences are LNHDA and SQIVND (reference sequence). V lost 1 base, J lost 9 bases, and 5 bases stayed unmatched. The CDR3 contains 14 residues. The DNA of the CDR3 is TGTGCCAGTAGTATAGGCCGGACAGGTCGGGAGCTGTTTTTT. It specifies CASSIGRTGRELFF.

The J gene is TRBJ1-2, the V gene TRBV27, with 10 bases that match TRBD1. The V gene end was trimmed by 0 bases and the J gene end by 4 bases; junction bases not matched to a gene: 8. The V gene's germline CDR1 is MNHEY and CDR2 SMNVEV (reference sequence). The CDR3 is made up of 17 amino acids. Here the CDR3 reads CASSLSPRTGGVYGYTF. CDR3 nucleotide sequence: TGTGCCAGCAGTTTATCACCCAGGACAGGGGGGGTCTATGGCTACACCTTC.

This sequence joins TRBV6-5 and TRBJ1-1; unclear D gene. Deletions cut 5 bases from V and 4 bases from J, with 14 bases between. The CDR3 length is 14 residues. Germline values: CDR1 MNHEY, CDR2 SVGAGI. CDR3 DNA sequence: TGTGCCAGCAGTACGGGAGGTCTTGGCACTGAAGCTTTCTTT. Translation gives CASSTGGLGTEAFF.

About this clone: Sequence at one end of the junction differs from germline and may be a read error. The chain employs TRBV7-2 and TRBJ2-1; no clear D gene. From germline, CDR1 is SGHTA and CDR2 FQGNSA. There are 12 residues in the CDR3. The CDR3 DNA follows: TGTGCCAGCAGCCCCTCCGACAATGAGCAGTTCTTC. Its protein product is CASSPSDNEQFF.

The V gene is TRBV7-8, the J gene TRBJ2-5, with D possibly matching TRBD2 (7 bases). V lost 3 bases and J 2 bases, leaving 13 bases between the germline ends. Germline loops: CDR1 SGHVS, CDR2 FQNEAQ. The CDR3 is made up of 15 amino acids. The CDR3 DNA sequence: TGTGCCAGCAGCTTTTCCGGGGGGCAACAAGAGACCCAGTACTTC. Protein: CASSFSGGQQETQYF.

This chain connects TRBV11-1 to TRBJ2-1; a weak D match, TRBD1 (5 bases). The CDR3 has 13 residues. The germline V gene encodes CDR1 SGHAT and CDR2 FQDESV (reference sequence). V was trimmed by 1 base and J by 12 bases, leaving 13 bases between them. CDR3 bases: TGTGCCAGCAGCTTAGGTGGGGCCGAGGTGCAGTTCTTC. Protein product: CASSLGGAEVQFF.

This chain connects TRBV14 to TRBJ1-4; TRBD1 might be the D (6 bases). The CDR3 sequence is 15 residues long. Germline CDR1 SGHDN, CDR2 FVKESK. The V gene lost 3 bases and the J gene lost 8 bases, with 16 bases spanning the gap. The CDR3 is CASSHGAGVSEKLFF. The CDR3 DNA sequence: TGTGCCAGCAGCCATGGGGCAGGGGTTTCGGAAAAACTGTTTTTT.

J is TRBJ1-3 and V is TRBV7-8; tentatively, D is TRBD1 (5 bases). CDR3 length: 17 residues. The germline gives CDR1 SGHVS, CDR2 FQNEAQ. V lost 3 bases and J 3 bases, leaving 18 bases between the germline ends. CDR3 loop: CASSLEGWGSGGNTIYF. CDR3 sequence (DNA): TGTGCCAGCAGCTTGGAAGGATGGGGGTCGGGTGGAAACACCATATATTTT. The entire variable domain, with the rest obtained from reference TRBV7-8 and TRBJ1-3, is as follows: GAGVSQSPRYKVAKRGQDVALRCDPISGHVSLFWYQQALGQGPEFLTYFQNEAQLDKSGLPSDRFFAERPEGSVSTLKIQRTQQEDSAVYLCASSLEGWGSGGNTIYFGEGSWLTVV.

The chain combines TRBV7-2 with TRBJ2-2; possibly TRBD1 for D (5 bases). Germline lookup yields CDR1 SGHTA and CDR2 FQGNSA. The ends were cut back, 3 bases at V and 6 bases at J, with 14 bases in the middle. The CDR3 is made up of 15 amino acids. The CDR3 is CASSFPAVGAGELFF. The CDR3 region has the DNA TGTGCCAGCAGCTTCCCTGCGGTAGGGGCCGGGGAGCTGTTTTTT.